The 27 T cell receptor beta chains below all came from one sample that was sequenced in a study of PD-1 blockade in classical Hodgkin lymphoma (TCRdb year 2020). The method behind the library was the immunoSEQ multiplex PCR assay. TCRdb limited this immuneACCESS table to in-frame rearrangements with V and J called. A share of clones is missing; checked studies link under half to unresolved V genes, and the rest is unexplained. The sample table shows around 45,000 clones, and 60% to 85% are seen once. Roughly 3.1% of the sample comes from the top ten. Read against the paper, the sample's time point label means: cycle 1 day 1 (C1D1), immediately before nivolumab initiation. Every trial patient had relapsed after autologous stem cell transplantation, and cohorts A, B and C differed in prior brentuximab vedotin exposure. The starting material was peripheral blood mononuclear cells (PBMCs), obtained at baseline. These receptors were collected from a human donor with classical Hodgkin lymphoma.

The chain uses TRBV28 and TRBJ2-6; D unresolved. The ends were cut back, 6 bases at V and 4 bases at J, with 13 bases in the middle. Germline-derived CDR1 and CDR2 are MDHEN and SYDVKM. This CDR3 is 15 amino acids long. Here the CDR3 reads CASRGGEAGANVLTF. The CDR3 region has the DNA TGTGCCAGCAGAGGTGGCGAAGCCGGGGCCAACGTCCTGACTTTC.

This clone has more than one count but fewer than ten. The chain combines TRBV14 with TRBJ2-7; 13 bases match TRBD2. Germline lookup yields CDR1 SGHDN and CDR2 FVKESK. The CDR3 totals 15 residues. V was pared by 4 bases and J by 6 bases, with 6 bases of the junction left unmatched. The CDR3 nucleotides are TGTGCCAGCAGCCTGGGACTAGCGGGGAAGGGCGAGCAGTACTTC. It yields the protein CASSLGLAGKGEQYF.

CDR3 sequence reads: CASSPGLAANEQYF. The DNA for the CDR3 is TGTGCCAGCAGTCCGGGACTAGCGGCGAACGAGCAGTACTTC. This chain joins TRBV27 and TRBJ2-7; the match to TRBD2 covers 11 bases. Germline assignment: CDR1 MNHEY and CDR2 SMNVEV (reference sequence). V lost 5 bases and J lost 5; bases outside the gene matches: 5. This CDR3 has 14 amino acids.

CDR3 sequence: CASSSRVITEAFF. Here the CDR3 DNA reads TGTGCCAGCAGCTCCCGGGTCATCACTGAAGCTTTCTTT. The chain employs TRBV7-2 and TRBJ1-1, with unresolved D. CDR1 is SGHTA, CDR2 FQGNSA, per germline. The V end lost 4 bases, the J end lost 4 bases, and 10 bases lay between the germline ends. This CDR3 has 13 amino acids.

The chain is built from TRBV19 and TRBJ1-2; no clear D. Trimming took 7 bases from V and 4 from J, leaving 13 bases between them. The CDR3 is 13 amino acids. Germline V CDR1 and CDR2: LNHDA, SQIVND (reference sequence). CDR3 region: CASTPTDVYGYTF. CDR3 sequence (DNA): TGTGCCAGTACCCCAACGGACGTCTATGGCTACACCTTC.

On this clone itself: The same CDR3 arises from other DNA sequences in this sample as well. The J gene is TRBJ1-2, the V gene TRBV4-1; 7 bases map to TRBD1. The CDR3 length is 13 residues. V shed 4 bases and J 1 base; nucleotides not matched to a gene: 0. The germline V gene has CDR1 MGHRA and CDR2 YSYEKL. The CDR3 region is CASSRDSNYGYTF. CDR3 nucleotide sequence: TGCGCCAGCAGCCGGGACAGTAACTATGGCTACACCTTC.

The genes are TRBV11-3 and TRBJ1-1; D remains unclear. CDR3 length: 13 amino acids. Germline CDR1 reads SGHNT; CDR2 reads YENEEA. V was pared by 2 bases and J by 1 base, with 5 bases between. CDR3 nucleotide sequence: TGTGCCAGCAGCTTAAGGTCGAACACTGAAGCTTTCTTT. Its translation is CASSLRSNTEAFF.

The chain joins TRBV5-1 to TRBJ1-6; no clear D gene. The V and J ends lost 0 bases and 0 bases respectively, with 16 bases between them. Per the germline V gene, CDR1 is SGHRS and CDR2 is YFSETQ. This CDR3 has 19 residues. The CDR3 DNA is TGCGCCAGCAGCTTGGCCCACGGGAAGGGTAGCTCCTATAATTCACCCCTCCACTTT. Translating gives CASSLAHGKGSSYNSPLHF.

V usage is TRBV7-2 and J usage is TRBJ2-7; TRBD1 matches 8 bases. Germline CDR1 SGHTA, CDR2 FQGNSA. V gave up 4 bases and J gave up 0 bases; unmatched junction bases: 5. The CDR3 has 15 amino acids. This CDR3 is CASSSRTGSSYEQYF. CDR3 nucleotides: TGTGCCAGCAGCTCCCGGACAGGGAGCTCCTACGAGCAGTACTTC.

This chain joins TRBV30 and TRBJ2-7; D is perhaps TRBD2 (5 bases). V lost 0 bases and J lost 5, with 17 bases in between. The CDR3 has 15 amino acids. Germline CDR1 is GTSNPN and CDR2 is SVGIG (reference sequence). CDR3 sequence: CAWSVLGNPGDEQYF. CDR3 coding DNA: TGTGCCTGGAGTGTACTAGGGAATCCGGGCGACGAGCAGTACTTC.

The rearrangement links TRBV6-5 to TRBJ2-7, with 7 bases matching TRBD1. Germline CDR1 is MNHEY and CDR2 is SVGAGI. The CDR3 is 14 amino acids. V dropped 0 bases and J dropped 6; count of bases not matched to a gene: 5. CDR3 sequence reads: CASSYSTQGSEQYF. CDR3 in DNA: TGTGCCAGCAGTTACTCGACACAGGGGTCCGAGCAGTACTTC.

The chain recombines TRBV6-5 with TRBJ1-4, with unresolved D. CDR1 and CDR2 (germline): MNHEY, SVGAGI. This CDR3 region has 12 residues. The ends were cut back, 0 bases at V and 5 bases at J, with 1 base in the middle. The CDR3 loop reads CASSYSNEKLFF. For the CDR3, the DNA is TGTGCCAGCAGTTACTCGAATGAAAAACTGTTTTTT.

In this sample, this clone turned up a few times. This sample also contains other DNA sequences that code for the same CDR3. The CDR3 protein is CASSLLGNQPQHF. The CDR3 DNA follows: TGTGCCAGCAGTTTATTGGGGAATCAGCCCCAGCATTTT. The rearrangement uses TRBV28 and TRBJ1-5; no definite D call. V dropped 1 base and J dropped 4 bases, with 5 bases sitting between them. Germline lookup yields CDR1 MDHEN and CDR2 SYDVKM. There are 13 residues in the CDR3.

CDR3 sequence (DNA): TGTGCCAGCAGTGCTCCCATGACCCAGCATTTT. Amino acid sequence: CASSAPMTQHF. V gene TRBV6-4 combines with J gene TRBJ1-5; D ambiguous. Trimming stripped 4 bases from V and 11 bases from J, with 9 bases between. The CDR3 has 11 amino acids. Germline assignment: CDR1 MRHNA and CDR2 SNTAGT.

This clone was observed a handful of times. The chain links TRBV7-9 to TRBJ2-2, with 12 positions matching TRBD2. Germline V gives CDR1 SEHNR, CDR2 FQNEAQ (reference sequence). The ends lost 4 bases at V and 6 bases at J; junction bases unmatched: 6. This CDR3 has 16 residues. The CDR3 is CASSSETSGGPGELFF. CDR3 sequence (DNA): TGTGCCAGCAGCTCAGAGACTAGCGGGGGCCCCGGGGAGCTGTTTTTT. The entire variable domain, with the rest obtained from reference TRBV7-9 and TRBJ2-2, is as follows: DTGVSQNPRHKITKRGQNVTFRCDPISEHNRLYWYRQTLGQGPEFLTYFQNEAQLEKSRLLSDRFSAERPKGSFSTLEIQRTEQGDSAMYLCASSSETSGGPGELFFGEGSRLTVL.

DNA of the CDR3: TGTGCCAGCAGCCAAGAGAAGGGGTGGGACTACTCCTACAATGAGCAGTTCTTC. It codes for CASSQEKGWDYSYNEQFF. The chain joins TRBV4-2 to TRBJ2-1, with 7 bases matching TRBD2. The CDR3 spans 18 residues. V lost 0 bases and J lost 0; bases outside the gene matches: 8. Germline CDR1 LGHNA, CDR2 YNFKEQ.

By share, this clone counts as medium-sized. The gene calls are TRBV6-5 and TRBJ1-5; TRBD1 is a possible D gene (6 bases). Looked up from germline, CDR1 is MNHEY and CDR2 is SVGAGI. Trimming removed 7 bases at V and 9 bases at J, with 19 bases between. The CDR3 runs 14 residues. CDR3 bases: TGTGCCAGCATCCTAAAGAGGGGGACCCGGCCCCAGCATTTT. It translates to CASILKRGTRPQHF.

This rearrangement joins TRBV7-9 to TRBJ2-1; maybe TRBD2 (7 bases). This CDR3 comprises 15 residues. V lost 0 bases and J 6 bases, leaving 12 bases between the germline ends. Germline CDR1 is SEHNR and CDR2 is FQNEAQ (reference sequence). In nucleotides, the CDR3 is TGTGCCAGCAGCTTAGCGGGGGGGCCGAGCAATGAGCAGTTCTTC. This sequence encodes CASSLAGGPSNEQFF.

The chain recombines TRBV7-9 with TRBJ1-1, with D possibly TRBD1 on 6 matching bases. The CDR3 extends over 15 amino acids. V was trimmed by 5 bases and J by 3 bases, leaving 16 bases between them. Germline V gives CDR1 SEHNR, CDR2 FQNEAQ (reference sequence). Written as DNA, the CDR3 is TGTGCCAGCAGCCCCGTGGCGGGGGCGGACACTGAAGCTTTCTTT. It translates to CASSPVAGADTEAFF.

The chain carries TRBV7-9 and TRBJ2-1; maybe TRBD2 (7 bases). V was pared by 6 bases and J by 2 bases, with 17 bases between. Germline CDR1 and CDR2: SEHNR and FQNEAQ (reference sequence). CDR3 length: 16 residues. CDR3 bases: TGTGCCAGCAGAGCCGTTGGGGGGGCCGCCTACAATGAGCAGTTCTTC. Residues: CASRAVGGAAYNEQFF.

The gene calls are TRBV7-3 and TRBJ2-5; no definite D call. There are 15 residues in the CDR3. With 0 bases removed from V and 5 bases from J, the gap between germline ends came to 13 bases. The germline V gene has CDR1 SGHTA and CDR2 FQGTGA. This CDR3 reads CASSLTPPPGETQYF. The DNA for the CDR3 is TGTGCCAGCAGCTTAACACCACCTCCTGGGGAGACCCAGTACTTC.

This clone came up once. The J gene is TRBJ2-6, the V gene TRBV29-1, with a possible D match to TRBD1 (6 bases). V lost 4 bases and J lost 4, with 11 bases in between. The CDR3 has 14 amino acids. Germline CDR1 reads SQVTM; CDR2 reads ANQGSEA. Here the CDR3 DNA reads TGCAGCGTTGGAACAGGGTCCGGGGCCAACGTCCTGACTTTC. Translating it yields CSVGTGSGANVLTF. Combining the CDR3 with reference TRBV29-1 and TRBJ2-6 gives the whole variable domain SAVISQKPSRDICQRGTSLTIQCQVDSQVTMMFWYRQQPGQSLTLIATANQGSEATYESGFVIDKFPISRPNLTFSTLTVSNMSPEDSSIYLCSVGTGSGANVLTFGAGSRLTVL.

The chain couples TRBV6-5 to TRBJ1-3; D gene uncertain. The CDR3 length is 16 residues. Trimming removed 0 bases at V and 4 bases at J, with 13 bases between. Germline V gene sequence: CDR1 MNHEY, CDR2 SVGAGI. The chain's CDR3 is CASSYSSSSWGNTIYF. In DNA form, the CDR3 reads TGTGCCAGCAGTTACTCCTCCTCCTCCTGGGGAAACACCATATATTTT.

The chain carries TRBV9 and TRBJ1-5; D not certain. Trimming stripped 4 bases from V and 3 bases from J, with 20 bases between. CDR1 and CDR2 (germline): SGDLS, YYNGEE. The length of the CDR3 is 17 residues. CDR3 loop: CASSPPQTLLPNQPQHF. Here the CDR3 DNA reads TGTGCCAGCAGCCCCCCTCAGACCTTACTCCCCAATCAGCCCCAGCATTTT. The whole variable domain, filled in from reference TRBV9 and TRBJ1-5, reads DSGVTQTPKHLITATGQRVTLRCSPRSGDLSVYWYQQSLDQGLQFLIQYYNGEERAKGNILERFSAQQFPDLHSELNLSSLELGDSALYFCASSPPQTLLPNQPQHFGDGTRLSIL.

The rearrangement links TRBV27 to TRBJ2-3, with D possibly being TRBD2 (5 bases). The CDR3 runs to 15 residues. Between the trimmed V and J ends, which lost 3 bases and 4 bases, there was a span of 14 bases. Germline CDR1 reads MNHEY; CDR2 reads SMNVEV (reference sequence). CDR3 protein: CASSFGGIYADTQYF. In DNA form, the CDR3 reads TGTGCCAGCAGTTTCGGAGGAATATACGCAGATACGCAGTATTTT.

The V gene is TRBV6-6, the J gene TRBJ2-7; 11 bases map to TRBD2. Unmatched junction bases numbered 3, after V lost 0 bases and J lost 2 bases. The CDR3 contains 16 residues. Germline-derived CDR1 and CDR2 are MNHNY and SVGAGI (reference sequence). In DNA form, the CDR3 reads TGTGCCAGCAGTTACTCGAGACTAGCGGGGACCTACGAGCAGTACTTC. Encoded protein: CASSYSRLAGTYEQYF.

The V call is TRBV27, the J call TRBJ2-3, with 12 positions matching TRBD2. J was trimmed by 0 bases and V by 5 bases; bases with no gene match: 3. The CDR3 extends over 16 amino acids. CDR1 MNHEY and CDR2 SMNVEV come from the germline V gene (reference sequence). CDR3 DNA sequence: TGTGCCAGCAGTCCACTAGCGGGGGGCAGCACAGATACGCAGTATTTT. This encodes CASSPLAGGSTDTQYF.